A selection of T cell receptor beta chains follows, all from one sample in a study of STAT5B mutations in CD4+ large granular lymphocyte leukemia. Sequencing was performed with immunoSEQ multiplex PCR; in TCRdb, only in-frame clones are kept and a portion is missing. The table lists about 50,000 clones, around 81% of them singletons. The sequencing input was CD4+ T cells from blood buffy coats. These receptors originate from a human donor in good health. The CDR3 runs from the conserved cysteine through the conserved F or W. The D gene is left open where the match is weak. Part of the rows lack a size; the others show once, few, many or a class for expanded clones.

TRBD1	15	TRBV19	.	TRBJ2-7	TGTGCCAGTAGTATAACAGGGGGCGATTCCTACGAGCAGTACTTC	CASSITGGDSYEQYF
.	19	TRBV21-1	.	TRBJ1-5	TGTGCCAGCAGCAGACCTACCGGGACTCCTGGAGGACGCAATCAGCCCCAGCATTTT	CASSRPTGTPGGRNQPQHF
.	16	TRBV19	.	TRBJ1-5	TGTGCCAGTAGTATACGGACCGGGCTTAGCAATCAGCCCCAGCATTTT	CASSIRTGLSNQPQHF
.	15	TRBV5-1	.	TRBJ2-7	TGCGCCAGCAGCTTAGACCCGGGGGCAGCCTACGAGCAGTACTTC	CASSLDPGAAYEQYF
TRBD1	15	TRBV7-9	few	TRBJ1-6	TGTGCCAGCAGCTTACAGGGACAGGTGAATTCACCCCTCCACTTT	CASSLQGQVNSPLHF
.	15	TRBV7-6	.	TRBJ2-7	TGTGCCAGCAGCTTAGAGTCCGGGACCTTCTACGAGCAGTACTTC	CASSLESGTFYEQYF
.	18	TRBV4-1	.	TRBJ1-1	TGCGCCAGCAGGAACCCCGGGGGACAATGGCTCATGAACACTGAAGCTTTCTTT	CASRNPGGQWLMNTEAFF
.	12	TRBV28	.	TRBJ1-1	TGTGCCAGCAGTTTAGGATACACTGAAGCTTTCTTT	CASSLGYTEAFF
TRBD1	14	TRBV7-9	few	TRBJ2-7	TGTGCCAGCAGCTTAGGGGGACAGGGGAACGAGCAGTACTTC	CASSLGGQGNEQYF
TRBD1	13	TRBV5-1	few	TRBJ2-7	TGCGCCAGCAGCTTAAACAGGGGCAACGAGCAGTACTTC	CASSLNRGNEQYF
.	14	TRBV2	.	TRBJ2-7	TGTGCCAGCAGTGAGTTCTTGGTCTCCTACGAGCAGTACTTC	CASSEFLVSYEQYF
.	14	TRBV29-1	.	TRBJ1-1	TGCAGCGTTGGTTTTGGACGTAAGAACACTGAAGCTTTCTTT	CSVGFGRKNTEAFF
.	14	TRBV2	once	TRBJ2-3	TGTGCCAGCACCGGGGGATTTAGCACAGATACGCAGTATTTT	CASTGGFSTDTQYF
.	15	TRBV5-1	.	TRBJ2-7	TGCGCCAGCAGCTTGGAGGGGGGGGCGGCCTACGAGCAGTACTTC	CASSLEGGAAYEQYF
TRBD2	18	TRBV9	.	TRBJ2-7	TGTGCCAGCAGCGTTTCGGCGGGGGACTCCCGGTCCCTCAACGAGCAGTACTTC	CASSVSAGDSRSLNEQYF
.	16	TRBV11-3	.	TRBJ2-6	TGTGCCAGCAGCCGCCAGAGTCCCTCTGGGGCCAACGTCCTGACTTTC	CASSRQSPSGANVLTF
.	15	TRBV4-2	.	TRBJ2-6	TGTGCCAGCAGCCAAGATCCCACAGGAACCAACGTCCTGACTTTC	CASSQDPTGTNVLTF
.	15	TRBV7-3	.	TRBJ2-5	TGTGCCAGCAGCACCGGACATAGGATGGGAGAGACCCAGTACTTC	CASSTGHRMGETQYF
TRBD1	16	TRBV7-9	.	TRBJ2-7	TGTGCCAGCAGCTTAGGTGAATGGCAGGGGGCCCACGAGCAGTACTTC	CASSLGEWQGAHEQYF
.	14	TRBV5-6	once	TRBJ2-7	TGTGCCAGCAGCGCCCGGGAAGGAGGGAACGAGCAGTACTTC	CASSAREGGNEQYF
.	16	TRBV5-5	.	TRBJ2-2	TGTGCCAGCAGCCACCCGGGACATCTAAACACCGGGGAGCTGTTTTTT	CASSHPGHLNTGELFF
TRBD1	15	TRBV5-6	.	TRBJ2-7	TGTGCCAGCAGCGTGGCCGGGACAGGAATAGCTCTGGAGTACTTC	CASSVAGTGIALEYF
TRBD1	18	TRBV4-1	once	TRBJ2-6	TGCGCCAGCAGCCAAGTACCCTCACAGGGGGCTGGGGCCAACGTCCTGACTTTC	CASSQVPSQGAGANVLTF
TRBD1	12	TRBV5-1	.	TRBJ1-1	TGCGCCAGCAGCTTTACAGGGGCCGAAGCTTTCTTT	CASSFTGAEAFF
.	11	TRBV2	.	TRBJ2-7	TGTGCCATGGGGGCGGGCGGCGAGCAGTACTTC	CAMGAGGEQYF
TRBD2	16	TRBV11-2	.	TRBJ2-5	TGTGCCAGCAGCTTAGTTGGGGTTAGCGGGAAAGAGACCCAGTACTTC	CASSLVGVSGKETQYF
.	13	TRBV6-6	.	TRBJ2-7	TGTGCCAGCAGAGGGGCGAGCTCCTACGAGCAGTACTTC	CASRGASSYEQYF
.	14	TRBV30	.	TRBJ2-7	TGTGCCTGCCATCCGGAATTGGGCGGGTACGAGCAGTACTTC	CACHPELGGYEQYF
.	15	TRBV7-3	.	TRBJ1-1	TGTGCCAGCAGCTTAACTGACACCCCGAACACTGAAGCTTTCTTT	CASSLTDTPNTEAFF
.	16	TRBV21-1	.	TRBJ1-5	TGTGCCAGCAGCAAAGCACAATGGAGGGGACATCAGCCCCAGCATTTT	CASSKAQWRGHQPQHF
.	16	TRBV11-2	.	TRBJ1-2	TGTGCCAGCAGCTTAATTTCAGGGCGAGCTAACTATGGCTACACCTTC	CASSLISGRANYGYTF
TRBD2	17	TRBV27	.	TRBJ2-1	TGTGCCAGCAGTTCCCTGGGACTAGCGGGGGGGCCGGCTTCTGTGGTCTTC	CASSSLGLAGGPASVVF
.	15	TRBV6-1	.	TRBJ1-5	TGTGCCAGCAGCGTACAGGGCTCCAGTGGAGCCGCCCAGCATTTT	CASSVQGSSGAAQHF
.	13	TRBV18	.	TRBJ2-1	TGTGCCAGCTCCCAACTCCCCTACAATGAGCAGTTCTTC	CASSQLPYNEQFF
.	14	TRBV6-4	.	TRBJ1-5	TGTGCCAGCAGTGACGGCAGGGACAATCAGCCCCAGCATTTT	CASSDGRDNQPQHF
TRBD1	16	TRBV11-3	.	TRBJ1-2	TGTGCCAGCAGCTTAGTCTCCGGGACAGGGAACTATGGCTACACCTTC	CASSLVSGTGNYGYTF
.	14	TRBV5-5	.	TRBJ1-1	TGTGCCAGCAGCTTAACTGGGGGGACTGCTGAAGCTTTCTTT	CASSLTGGTAEAFF